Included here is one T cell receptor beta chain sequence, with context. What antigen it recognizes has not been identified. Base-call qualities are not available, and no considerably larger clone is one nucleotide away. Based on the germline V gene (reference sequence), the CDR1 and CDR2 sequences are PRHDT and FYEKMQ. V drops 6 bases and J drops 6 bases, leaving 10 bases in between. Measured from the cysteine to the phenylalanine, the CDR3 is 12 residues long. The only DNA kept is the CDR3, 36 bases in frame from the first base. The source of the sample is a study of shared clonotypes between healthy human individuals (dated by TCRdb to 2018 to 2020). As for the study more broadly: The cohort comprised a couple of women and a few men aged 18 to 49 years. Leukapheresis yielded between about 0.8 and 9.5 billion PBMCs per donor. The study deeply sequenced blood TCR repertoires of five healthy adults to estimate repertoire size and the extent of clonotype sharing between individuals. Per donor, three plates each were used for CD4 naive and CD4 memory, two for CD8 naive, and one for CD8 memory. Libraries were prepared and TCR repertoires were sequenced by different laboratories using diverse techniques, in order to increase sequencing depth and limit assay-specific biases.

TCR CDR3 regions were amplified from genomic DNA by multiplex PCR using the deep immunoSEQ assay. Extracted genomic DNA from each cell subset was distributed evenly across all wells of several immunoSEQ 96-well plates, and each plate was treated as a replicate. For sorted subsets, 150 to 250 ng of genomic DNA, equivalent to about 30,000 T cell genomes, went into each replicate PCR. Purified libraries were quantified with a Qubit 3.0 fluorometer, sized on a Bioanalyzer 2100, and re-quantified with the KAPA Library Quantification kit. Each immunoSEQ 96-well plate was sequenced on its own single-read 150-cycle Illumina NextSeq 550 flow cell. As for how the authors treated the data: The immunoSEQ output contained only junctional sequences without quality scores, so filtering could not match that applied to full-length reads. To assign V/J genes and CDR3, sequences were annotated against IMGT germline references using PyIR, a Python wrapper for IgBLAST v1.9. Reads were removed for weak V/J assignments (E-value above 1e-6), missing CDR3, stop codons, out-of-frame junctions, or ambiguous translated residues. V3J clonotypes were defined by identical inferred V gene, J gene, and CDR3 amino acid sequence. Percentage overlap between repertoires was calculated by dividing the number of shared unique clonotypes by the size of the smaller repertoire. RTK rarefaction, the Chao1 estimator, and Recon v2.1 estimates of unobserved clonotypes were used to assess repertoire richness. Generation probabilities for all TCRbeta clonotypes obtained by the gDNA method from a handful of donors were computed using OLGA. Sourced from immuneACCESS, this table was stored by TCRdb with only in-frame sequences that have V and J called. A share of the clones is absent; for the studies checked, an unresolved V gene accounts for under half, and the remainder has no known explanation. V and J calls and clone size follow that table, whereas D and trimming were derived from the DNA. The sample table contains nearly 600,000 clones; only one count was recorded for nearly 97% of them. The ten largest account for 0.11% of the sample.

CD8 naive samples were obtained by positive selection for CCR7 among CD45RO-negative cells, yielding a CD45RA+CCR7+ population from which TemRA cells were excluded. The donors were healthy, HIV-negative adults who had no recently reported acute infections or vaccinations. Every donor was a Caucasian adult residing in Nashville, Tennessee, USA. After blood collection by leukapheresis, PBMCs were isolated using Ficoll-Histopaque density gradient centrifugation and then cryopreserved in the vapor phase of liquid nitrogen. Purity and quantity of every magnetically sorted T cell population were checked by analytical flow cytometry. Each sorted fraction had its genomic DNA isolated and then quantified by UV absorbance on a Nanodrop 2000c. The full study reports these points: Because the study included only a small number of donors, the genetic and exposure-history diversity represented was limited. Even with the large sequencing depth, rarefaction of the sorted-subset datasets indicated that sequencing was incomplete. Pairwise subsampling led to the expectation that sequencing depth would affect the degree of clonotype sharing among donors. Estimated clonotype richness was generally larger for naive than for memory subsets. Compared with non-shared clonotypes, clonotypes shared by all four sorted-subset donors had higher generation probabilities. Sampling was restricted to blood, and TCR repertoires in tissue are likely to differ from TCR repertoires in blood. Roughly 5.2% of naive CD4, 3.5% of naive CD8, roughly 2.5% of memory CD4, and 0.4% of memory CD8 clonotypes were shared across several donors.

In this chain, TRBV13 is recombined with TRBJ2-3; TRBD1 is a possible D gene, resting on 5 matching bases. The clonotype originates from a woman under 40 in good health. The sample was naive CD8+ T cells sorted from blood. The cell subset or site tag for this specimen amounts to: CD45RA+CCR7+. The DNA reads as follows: TGTGCCAGCAGTCCGGCAGGGGATACGCAGTATTTT. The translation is CASSPAGDTQYF. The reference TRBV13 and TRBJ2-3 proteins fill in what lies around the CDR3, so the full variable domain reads AAGVIQSPRHLIKEKRETATLKCYPIPRHDTVYWYQQGPGQDPQFLISFYEKMQSDKGSIPDRFSAQQFSDYHSELNMSSLELGDSALYFCASSPAGDTQYFGPGTRLTVL.